The sequence of this T cell receptor beta chain was determined in a study of T cells in Graves' hyperthyroidism and ophthalmopathy. The source material, RNA transcripts, was used to amplify TCR beta CDR3 regions. With the HTBI primer set, the TCR CDR3 went through a first round of RT-PCR. TCRdb recomputed calls from the multiplex PCR reads with MiXCR, one row per CDR3 protein. The repertoire holds 490,000 or so distinct CDR3 sequences, with more than 15% as singletons. Germline assignment: CDR1 SGDLS and CDR2 YYNGEE. This CDR3 comprises 16 residues. V lost 4 bases and J lost 3; bases outside the gene matches: 9.

This clonotype was obtained from a woman aged 25 to 39 with Graves' ophthalmopathy. V is TRBV9 and J is TRBJ2-1, with TRBD1 matching over 8 bases. The sample was blood. CDR3 DNA sequence: TGTGCCAGCAGCCCGGGGACAGGTGGTCACTACAATGAGCAGTTCTTC. The encoded protein is CASSPGTGGHYNEQFF.